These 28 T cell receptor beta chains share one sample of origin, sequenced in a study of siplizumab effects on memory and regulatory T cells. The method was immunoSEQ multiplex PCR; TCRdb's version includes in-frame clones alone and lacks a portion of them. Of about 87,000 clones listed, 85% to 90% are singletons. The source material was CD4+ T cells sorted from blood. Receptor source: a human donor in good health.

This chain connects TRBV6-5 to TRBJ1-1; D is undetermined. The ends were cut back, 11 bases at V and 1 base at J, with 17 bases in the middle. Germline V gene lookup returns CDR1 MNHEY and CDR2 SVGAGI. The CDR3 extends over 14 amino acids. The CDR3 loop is CAVQGSAGNTEAFF. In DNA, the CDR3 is TGTGCCGTACAAGGGAGTGCAGGGAACACTGAAGCTTTCTTT.

DNA for the CDR3: TGTGCCAGCTCAGGGGGGCGGAACGAGCAGTACTTC. Translating it yields CASSGGRNEQYF. The V call is TRBV18, the J call TRBJ2-7; tentatively, D is TRBD1 or TRBD2 (6 bases each). Germline values: CDR1 KGHSH, CDR2 LQKENI. The CDR3 extends over 12 amino acids. V gave up 5 bases and J gave up 5 bases, with 10 bases separating them.

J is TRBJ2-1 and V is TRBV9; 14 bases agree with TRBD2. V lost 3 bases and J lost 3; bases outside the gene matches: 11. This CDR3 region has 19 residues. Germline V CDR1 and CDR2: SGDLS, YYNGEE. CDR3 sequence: CASSDPRTSGRRGYNEQFF. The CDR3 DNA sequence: TGTGCCAGCAGCGACCCGAGGACTAGCGGGAGGAGGGGCTACAATGAGCAGTTCTTC.

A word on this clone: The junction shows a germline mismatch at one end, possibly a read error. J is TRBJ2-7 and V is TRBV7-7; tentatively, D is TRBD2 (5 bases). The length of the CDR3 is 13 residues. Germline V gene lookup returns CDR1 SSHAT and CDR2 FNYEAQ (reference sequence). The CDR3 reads CASSLSWENEQYF. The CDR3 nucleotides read TGTGCTAGCAGCTTAAGCTGGGAGAACGAGCAGTACTTC.

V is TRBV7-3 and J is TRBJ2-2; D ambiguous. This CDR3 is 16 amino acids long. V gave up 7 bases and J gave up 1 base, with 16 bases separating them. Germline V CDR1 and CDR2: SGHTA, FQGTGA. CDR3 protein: CASNARRQKNTGELFF. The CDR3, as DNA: TGTGCCAGCAACGCCAGGCGGCAGAAGAACACCGGGGAGCTGTTTTTT. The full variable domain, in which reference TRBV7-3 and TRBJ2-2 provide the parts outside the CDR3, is GAGVSQTPSNKVTEKGKYVELRCDPISGHTALYWYRQSLGQGPEFLIYFQGTGAADDSGLPNDRFFAVRPEGSVSTLKIQRTERGDSAVYLCASNARRQKNTGELFFGEGSRLTVL.

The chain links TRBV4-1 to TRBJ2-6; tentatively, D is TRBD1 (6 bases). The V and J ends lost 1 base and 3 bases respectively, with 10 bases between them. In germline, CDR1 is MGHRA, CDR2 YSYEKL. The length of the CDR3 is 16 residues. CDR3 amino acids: CASSQVQGNGANVLTF. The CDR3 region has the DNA TGCGCCAGCAGCCAAGTACAGGGAAATGGGGCCAACGTCCTGACTTTC.

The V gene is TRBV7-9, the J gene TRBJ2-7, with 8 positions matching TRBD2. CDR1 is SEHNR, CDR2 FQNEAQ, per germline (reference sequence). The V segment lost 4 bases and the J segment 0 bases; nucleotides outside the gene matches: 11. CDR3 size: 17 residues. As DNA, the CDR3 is TGTGCCAGCAGCTCAGGCCCTGGGACTAGTTTCTCCTACGAGCAGTACTTC. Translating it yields CASSSGPGTSFSYEQYF.

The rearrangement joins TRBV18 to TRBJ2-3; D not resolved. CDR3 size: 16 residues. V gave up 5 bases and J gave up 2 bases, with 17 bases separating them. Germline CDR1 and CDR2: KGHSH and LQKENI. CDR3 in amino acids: CASSAFHSSDTDTQYF. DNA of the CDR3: TGTGCCAGCTCAGCATTTCATTCAAGCGACACAGATACGCAGTATTTT.

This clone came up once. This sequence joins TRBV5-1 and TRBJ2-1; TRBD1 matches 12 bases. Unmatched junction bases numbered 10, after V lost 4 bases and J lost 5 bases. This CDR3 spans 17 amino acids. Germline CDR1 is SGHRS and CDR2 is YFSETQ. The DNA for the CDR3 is TGCGCCAGCAGCCCCGGGACAGGGGGCTCTCGAAACAATGAGCAGTTCTTC. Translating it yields CASSPGTGGSRNNEQFF.

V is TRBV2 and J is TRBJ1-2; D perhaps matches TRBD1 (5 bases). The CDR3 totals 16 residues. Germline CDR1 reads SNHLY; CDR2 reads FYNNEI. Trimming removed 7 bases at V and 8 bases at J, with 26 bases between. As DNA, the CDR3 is TGTGCCAGCATGACTTCAACAGGTTCCCCCGTTGGAGGCTACACCTTC. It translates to CASMTSTGSPVGGYTF.

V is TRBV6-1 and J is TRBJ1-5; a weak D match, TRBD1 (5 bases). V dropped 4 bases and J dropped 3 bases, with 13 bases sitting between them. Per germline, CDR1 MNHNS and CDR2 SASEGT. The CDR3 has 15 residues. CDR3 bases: TGTGCCAGCAGTGTAGCTGGGGGGTTCAATCAGCCCCAGCATTTT. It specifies CASSVAGGFNQPQHF.

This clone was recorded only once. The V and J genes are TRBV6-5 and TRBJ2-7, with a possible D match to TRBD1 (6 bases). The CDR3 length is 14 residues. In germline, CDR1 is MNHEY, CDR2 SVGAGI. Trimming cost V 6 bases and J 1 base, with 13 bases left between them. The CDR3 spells CASRRTGTSYEQYF. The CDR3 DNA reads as TGTGCCAGCAGAAGAACCGGGACATCCTACGAGCAGTACTTC.

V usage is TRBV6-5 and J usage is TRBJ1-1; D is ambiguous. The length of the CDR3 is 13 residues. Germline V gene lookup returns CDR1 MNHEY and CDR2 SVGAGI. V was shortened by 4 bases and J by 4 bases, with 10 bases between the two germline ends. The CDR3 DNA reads TGTGCCAGCAGTTCAAGAGGGTCCACTGAAGCTTTCTTT. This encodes CASSSRGSTEAFF.

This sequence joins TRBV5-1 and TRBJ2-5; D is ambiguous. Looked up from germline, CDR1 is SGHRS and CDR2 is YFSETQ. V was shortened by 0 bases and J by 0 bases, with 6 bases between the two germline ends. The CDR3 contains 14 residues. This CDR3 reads CASSLVAYQETQYF. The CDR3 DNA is TGCGCCAGCAGCTTGGTGGCGTACCAAGAGACCCAGTACTTC.

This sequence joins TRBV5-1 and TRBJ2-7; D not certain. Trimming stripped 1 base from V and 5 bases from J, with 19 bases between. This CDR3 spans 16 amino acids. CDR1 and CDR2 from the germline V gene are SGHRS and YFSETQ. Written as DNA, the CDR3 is TGCGCCAGCAGCTTGTCCCCAGGTCGCCCAACGGACGAGCAGTACTTC. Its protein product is CASSLSPGRPTDEQYF.

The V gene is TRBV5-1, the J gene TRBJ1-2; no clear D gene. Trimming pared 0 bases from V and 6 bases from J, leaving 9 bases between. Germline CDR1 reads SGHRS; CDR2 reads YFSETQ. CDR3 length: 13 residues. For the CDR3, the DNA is TGCGCCAGCAGCTTGGAGGGTACGGATGGCTACACCTTC. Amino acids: CASSLEGTDGYTF.

The CDR3 DNA sequence: TGTGCCAGCAGTTTATTCGGAGGGACAATTGAAGCTTTCTTT. Residues: CASSLFGGTIEAFF. This chain connects TRBV28 to TRBJ1-1; TRBD1 might be the D (6 bases). The ends were cut back, 1 base at V and 7 bases at J, with 13 bases in the middle. The length of the CDR3 is 14 residues. Germline CDR1 reads MDHEN; CDR2 reads SYDVKM. Complete variable domain (other parts from reference TRBV28 and TRBJ1-1): DVKVTQSSRYLVKRTGEKVFLECVQDMDHENMFWYRQDPGLGLRLIYFSYDVKMKEKGDIPEGYSVSREKKERFSLILESASTNQTSMYLCASSLFGGTIEAFFGQGTRLTVV.

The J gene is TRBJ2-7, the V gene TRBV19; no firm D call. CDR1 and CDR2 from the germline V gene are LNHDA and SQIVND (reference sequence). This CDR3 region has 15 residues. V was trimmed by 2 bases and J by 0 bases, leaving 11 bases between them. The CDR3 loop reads CASSIQDESSYEQYF. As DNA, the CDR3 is TGTGCCAGTAGTATACAGGACGAAAGCTCCTACGAGCAGTACTTC.

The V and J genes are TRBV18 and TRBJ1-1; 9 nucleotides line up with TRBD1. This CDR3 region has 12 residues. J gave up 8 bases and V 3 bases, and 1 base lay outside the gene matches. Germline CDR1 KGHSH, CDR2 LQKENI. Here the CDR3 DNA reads TGTGCCAGCTCACCCACAGGGGGCGAAGCTTTCTTT. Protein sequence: CASSPTGGEAFF.

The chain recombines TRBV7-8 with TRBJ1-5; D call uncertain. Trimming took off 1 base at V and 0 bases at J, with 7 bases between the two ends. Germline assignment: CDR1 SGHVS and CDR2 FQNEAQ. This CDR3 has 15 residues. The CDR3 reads CASSLGVYSNQPQHF. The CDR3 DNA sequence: TGTGCCAGCAGCTTAGGGGTTTATAGCAATCAGCCCCAGCATTTT.

CDR3 protein: CASSQSGLAGGYEQYF. In DNA form, the CDR3 reads TGCGCCAGCAGCCAATCAGGACTAGCGGGGGGCTACGAGCAGTACTTC. The V gene is TRBV4-1, the J gene TRBJ2-7; 14 bases match TRBD2. The CDR3 contains 16 residues. V dropped 2 bases and J dropped 3; count of bases not matched to a gene: 3. Germline CDR1 is MGHRA and CDR2 is YSYEKL.

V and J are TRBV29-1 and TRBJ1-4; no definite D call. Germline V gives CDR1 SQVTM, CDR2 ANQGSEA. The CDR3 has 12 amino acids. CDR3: CLPGHFNEKLFF. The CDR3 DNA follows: TGCTTACCTGGCCACTTTAATGAAAAACTGTTTTTT.

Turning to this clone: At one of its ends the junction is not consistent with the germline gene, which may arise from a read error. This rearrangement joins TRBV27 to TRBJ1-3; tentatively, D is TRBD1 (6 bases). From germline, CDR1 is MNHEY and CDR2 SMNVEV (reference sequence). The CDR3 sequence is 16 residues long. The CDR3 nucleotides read TGTGCCAACAGTTTAGGGGGGGGTAGGCTGGGAAACACCATATATTTT. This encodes CANSLGGGRLGNTIYF.

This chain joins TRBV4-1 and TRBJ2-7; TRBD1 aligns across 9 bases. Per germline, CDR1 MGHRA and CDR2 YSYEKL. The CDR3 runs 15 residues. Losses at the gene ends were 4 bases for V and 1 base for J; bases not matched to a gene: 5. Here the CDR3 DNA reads TGCGCCAGCAGCCCGAGACAGGGGGGTTCCTACGAGCAGTACTTC. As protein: CASSPRQGGSYEQYF.

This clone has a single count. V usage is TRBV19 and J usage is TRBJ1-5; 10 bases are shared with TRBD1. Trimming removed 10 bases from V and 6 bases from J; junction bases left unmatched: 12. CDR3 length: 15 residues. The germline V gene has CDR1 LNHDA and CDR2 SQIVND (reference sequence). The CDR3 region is CATQRGQGFGQPQHF. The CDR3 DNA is TGTGCCACCCAGCGGGGACAGGGGTTTGGTCAGCCCCAGCATTTT.

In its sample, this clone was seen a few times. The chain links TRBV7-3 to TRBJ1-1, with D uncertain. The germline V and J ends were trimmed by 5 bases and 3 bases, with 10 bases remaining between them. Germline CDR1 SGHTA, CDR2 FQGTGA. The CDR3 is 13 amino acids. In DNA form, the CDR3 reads TGTGCCAGCAGCGGAACGTCGGACACTGAAGCTTTCTTT. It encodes CASSGTSDTEAFF.

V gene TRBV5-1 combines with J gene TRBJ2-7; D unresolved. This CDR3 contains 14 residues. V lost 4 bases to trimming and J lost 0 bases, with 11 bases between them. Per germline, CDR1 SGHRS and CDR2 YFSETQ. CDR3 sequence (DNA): TGCGCCAGCAGCCCTAGACCCGACTCCTACGAGCAGTACTTC. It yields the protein CASSPRPDSYEQYF.

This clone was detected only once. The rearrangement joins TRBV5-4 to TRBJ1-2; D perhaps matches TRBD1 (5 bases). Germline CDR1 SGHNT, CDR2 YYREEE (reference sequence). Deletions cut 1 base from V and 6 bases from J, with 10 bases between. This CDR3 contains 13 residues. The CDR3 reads CASSLPGNDGYTF. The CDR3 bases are TGTGCCAGCAGCTTGCCAGGGAACGATGGCTACACCTTC.